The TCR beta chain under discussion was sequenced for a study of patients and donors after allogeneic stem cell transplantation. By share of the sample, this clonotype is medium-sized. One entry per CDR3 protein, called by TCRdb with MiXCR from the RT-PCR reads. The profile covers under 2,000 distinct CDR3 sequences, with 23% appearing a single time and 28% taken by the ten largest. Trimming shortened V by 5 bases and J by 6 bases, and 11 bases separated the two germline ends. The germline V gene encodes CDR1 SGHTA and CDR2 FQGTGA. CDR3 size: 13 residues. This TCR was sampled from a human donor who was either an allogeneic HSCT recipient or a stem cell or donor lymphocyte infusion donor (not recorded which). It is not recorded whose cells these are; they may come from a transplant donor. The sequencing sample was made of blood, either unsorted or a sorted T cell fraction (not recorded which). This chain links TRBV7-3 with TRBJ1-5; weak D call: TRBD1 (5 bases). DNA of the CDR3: TGTGCCAGCAGCCCCACCCAGGGTCAGCCCCAGCATTTT. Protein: CASSPTQGQPQHF.